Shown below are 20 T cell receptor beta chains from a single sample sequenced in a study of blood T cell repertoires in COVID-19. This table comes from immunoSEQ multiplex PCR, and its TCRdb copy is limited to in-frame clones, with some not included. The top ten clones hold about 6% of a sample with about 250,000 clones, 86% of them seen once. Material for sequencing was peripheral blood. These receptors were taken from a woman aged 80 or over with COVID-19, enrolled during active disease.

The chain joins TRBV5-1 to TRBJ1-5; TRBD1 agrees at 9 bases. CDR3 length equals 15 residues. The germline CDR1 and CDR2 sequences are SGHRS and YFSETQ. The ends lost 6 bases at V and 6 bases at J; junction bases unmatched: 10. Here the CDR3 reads CASKRGTGFSQPQHF. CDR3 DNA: TGCGCCAGCAAAAGGGGGACAGGGTTTAGTCAGCCCCAGCATTTT.

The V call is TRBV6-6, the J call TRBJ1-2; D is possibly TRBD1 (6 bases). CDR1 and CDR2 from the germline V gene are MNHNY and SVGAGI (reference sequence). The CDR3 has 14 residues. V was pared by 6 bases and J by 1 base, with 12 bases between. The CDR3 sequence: CASRNSQGNYGYTF. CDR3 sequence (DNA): TGTGCCAGCAGGAATTCACAGGGTAACTATGGCTACACCTTC.

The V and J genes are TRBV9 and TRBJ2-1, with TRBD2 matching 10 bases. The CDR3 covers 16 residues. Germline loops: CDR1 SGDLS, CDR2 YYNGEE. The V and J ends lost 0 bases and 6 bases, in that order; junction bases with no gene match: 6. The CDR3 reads CASSVGNSGGANEQFF. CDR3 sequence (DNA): TGTGCCAGCAGCGTAGGGAACAGCGGGGGGGCCAATGAGCAGTTCTTC.

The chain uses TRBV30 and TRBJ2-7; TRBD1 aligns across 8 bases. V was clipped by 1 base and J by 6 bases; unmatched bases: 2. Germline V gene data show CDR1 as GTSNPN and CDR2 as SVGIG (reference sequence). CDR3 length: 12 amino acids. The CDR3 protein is CAWSDRGIEQYF. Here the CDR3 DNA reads TGTGCCTGGAGTGACAGGGGGATCGAGCAGTACTTC.

DNA for the CDR3: TGTGCCAGCAGCGCTGAAGCCGACAGGGGGACCGCTGAAGCTTTCTTT. This codes for CASSAEADRGTAEAFF. J is TRBJ1-1 and V is TRBV9; 9 bases match TRBD1. The germline gives CDR1 SGDLS, CDR2 YYNGEE. The V gene end was trimmed by 3 bases and the J gene end by 6 bases; junction bases not matched to a gene: 12. CDR3 length: 16 amino acids.

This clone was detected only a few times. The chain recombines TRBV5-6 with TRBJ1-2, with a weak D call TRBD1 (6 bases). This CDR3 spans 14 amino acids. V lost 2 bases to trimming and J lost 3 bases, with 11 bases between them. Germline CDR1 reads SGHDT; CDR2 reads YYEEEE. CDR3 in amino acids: CASSFQGRDYGYTF. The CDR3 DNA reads TGTGCCAGCAGCTTTCAGGGGAGAGACTATGGCTACACCTTC.

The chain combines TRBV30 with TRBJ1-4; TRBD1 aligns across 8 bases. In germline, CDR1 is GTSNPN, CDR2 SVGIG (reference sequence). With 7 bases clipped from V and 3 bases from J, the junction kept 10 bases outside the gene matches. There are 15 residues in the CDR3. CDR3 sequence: CAFQQGEKANEKLFF. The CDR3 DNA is TGTGCCTTTCAACAGGGGGAGAAGGCTAATGAAAAACTGTTTTTT.

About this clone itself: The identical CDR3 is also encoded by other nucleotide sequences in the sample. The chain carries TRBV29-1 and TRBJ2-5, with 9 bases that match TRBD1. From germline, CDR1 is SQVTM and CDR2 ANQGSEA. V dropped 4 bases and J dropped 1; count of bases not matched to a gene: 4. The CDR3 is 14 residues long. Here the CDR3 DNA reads TGCAGCGTTGTAGGGGACAGGGCCCAAGAGACCCAGTACTTC. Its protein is CSVVGDRAQETQYF. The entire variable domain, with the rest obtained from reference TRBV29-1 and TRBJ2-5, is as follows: SAVISQKPSRDICQRGTSLTIQCQVDSQVTMMFWYRQQPGQSLTLIATANQGSEATYESGFVIDKFPISRPNLTFSTLTVSNMSPEDSSIYLCSVVGDRAQETQYFGPGTRLLVL.

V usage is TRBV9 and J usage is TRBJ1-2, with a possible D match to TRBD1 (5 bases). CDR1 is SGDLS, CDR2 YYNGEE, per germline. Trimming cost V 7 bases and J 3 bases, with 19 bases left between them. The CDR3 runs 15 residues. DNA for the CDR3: TGTGCCAGCCGACCGACCGCCGGACAACACTATGGCTACACCTTC. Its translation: CASRPTAGQHYGYTF.

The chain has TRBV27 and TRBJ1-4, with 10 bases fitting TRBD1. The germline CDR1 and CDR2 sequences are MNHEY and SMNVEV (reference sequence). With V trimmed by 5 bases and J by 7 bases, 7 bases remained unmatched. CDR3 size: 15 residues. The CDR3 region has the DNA TGTGCCAGCAGTACGACAGGGGGCTTAAGTGAAAAACTGTTTTTT. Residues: CASSTTGGLSEKLFF.

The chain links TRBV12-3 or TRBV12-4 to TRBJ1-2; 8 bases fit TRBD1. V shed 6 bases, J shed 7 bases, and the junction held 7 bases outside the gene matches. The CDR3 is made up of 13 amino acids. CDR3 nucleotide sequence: TGTGCCAGCAGAGCCGGGACAGGAGGTGGCTACACCTTC. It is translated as CASRAGTGGGYTF.

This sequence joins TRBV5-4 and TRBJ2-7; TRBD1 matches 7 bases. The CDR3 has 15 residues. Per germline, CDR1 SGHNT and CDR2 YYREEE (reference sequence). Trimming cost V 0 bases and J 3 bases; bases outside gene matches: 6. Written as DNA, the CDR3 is TGTGCCAGCAGCTTGGAGGGACAGTGGAGCTACGAGCAGTACTTC. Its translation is CASSLEGQWSYEQYF. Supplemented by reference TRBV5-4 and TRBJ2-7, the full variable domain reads ETGVTQSPTHLIKTRGQQVTLRCSSQSGHNTVSWYQQALGQGPQFIFQYYREEENGRGNFPPRFSGLQFPNYSSELNVNALELDDSALYLCASSLEGQWSYEQYFGPGTRLTVT.

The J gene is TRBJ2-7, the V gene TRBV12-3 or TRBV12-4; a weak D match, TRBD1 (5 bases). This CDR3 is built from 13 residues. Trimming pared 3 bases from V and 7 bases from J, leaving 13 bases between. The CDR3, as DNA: TGTGCCAGCAGTTTCAGCAGGGAAGGGGAGCAGTACTTC. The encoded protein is CASSFSREGEQYF.

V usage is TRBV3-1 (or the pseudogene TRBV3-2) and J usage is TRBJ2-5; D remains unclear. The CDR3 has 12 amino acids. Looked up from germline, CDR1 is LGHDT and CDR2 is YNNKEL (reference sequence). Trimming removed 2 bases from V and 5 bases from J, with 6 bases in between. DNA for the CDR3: TGTGCCAGCAGCCAACAACGGGAGACCCAGTACTTC. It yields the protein CASSQQRETQYF.

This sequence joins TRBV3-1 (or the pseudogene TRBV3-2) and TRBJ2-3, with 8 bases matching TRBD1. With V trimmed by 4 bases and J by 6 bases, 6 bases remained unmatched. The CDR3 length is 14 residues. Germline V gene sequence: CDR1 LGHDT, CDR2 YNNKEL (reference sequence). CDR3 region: CASSRGQGWDTQYF. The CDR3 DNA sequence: TGTGCCAGCAGCCGCGGACAGGGTTGGGATACGCAGTATTTT.

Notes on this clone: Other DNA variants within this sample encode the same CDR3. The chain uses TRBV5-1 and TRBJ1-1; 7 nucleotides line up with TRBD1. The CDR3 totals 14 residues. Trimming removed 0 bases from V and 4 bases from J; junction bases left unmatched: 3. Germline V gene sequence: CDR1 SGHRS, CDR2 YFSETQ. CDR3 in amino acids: CASSLGQGSTEAFF. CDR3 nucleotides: TGCGCCAGCAGCTTGGGACAGGGTAGCACTGAAGCTTTCTTT.

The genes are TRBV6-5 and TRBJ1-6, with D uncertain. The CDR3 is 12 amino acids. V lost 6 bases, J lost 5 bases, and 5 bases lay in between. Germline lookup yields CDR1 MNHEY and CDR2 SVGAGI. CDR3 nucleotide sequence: TGTGCCAGCAGCCAGAATAATTCACCCCTCCACTTT. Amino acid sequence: CASSQNNSPLHF.

CDR3 sequence reads: CASNLGVQETQYF. Written as DNA, the CDR3 is TGTGCCAGCAATTTAGGGGTCCAAGAGACCCAGTACTTC. The V call is TRBV7-9, the J call TRBJ2-5; D possibly corresponds to TRBD1 (5 bases). Germline assignment: CDR1 SEHNR and CDR2 FQNEAQ (reference sequence). V was trimmed by 7 bases and J by 1 base, leaving 10 bases between them. The CDR3 runs 13 residues.

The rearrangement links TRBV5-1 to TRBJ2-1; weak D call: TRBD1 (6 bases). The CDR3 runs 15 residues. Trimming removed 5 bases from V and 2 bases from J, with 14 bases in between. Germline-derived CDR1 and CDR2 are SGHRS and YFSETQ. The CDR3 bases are TGCGCCAGCAGACTTACAGGGATCGCCTACAATGAGCAGTTCTTC. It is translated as CASRLTGIAYNEQFF.

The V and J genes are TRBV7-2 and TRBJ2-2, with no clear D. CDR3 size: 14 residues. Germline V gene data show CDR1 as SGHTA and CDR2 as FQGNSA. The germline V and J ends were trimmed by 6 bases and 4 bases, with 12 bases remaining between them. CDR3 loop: CASRKSFGTGELFF. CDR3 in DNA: TGTGCCAGCAGAAAGAGCTTCGGCACCGGGGAGCTGTTTTTT.